Listed below are T cell receptor beta chains from one sample, sequenced in a study of blood T cells in healthy people across ages. TCRdb processed the 5' RACE reads anew with MiXCR; each CDR3 protein has one entry. The sample contains about 780,000 distinct CDR3 sequences, about 46% of which appear only once. The sequenced sample was blood. These receptor sequences come from a man of 80 years or more in good health. The CDR3 runs from the conserved cysteine through the conserved F or W. Each record gives: clone size, J gene, D gene, V gene, CDR3 DNA, CDR3 protein. The D gene is left open where the match is weak. Rows may omit the clone size; those that give it use once, few, many or a size class.

NA | TRBJ2-5 | NA | TRBV7-2 | TGTGCCAGCAGCAAAGGGGACCGCGAAGGAGCCCAGTACTTC | CASSKGDREGAQYF
few | TRBJ2-1 | TRBD1 | TRBV11-3 | TGTGCCAGCAGCAGGACAGGGGGCGGTGAGCAGTTCTTC | CASSRTGGGEQFF
NA | TRBJ2-2 | TRBD2 | TRBV27 | TGTGCCAGCAGTTGGACTAGCGGGAGGTTCGGGGAGCTGTTTTTT | CASSWTSGRFGELFF
NA | TRBJ2-5 | NA | TRBV11-1 | TGTGCCAGCAGCTTATTAGGGAGGAAAGAGACCCAGTACTTC | CASSLLGRKETQYF
few | TRBJ1-1 | TRBD1 | TRBV5-6 | TGTGCCAGCAGCTGGGACAGGGGAACTGAAGCTTTCTTT | CASSWDRGTEAFF
few | TRBJ2-5 | NA | TRBV5-6 | TGTGCCAGCAGCGCGGGACAGCTGGGGGAGACCCAGTACTTC | CASSAGQLGETQYF
few | TRBJ2-1 | TRBD2 | TRBV20-1 | TGCAGTGCTAGTAGACTAGCGGGAGGCCAGGACAATGAGCAGTTCTTC | CSASRLAGGQDNEQFF
few | TRBJ2-5 | NA | TRBV5-1 | TGCGCCAGCAGCGTCAGGGGGGAGGAGACCCAGTACTTC | CASSVRGEETQYF
few | TRBJ1-1 | NA | TRBV12-3/TRBV12-4 | TGTGCCAGCAGGGGACTTTCGAACACTGAAGCTTTCTTT | CASRGLSNTEAFF
NA | TRBJ1-4 | NA | TRBV10-3 | TGTGCCATCAGAGCGGACGTTGCAACTAATGAAAAACTGTTTTTT | CAIRADVATNEKLFF
few | TRBJ2-3 | NA | TRBV25-1 | TGTGCCAGCAGCGCACCCGGGAATCGGGGAGATACGCAGTATTTT | CASSAPGNRGDTQYF
NA | TRBJ2-3 | NA | TRBV6-1 | TGTGCCAGCAGTGAAGAACAAGGAACAGATACGCAGTATTTT | CASSEEQGTDTQYF
NA | TRBJ2-3 | NA | TRBV24-1 | TGTGCCACCACTCGGAAGACGCACGGCACAGATACGCAGTATTTT | CATTRKTHGTDTQYF
few | TRBJ2-7 | NA | TRBV29-1 | TGCAGCGTACGTGACCAAACAGCCTACGAGCAGTACTTC | CSVRDQTAYEQYF
NA | TRBJ2-3 | TRBD2 | TRBV7-3 | TGTGCCAGCAGCTCTCCGGGACTAACCACAGATACGCAGTATTTT | CASSSPGLTTDTQYF
NA | TRBJ1-2 | NA | TRBV3-1 | TGTGCCAGCAGCCAAGAGGGGTATGGCTACACCTTC | CASSQEGYGYTF
few | TRBJ1-4 | NA | TRBV11-2 | TGTGCCAGCAGCTTAGTTGGTAACCTCGATGAAAAACTGTTTTTT | CASSLVGNLDEKLFF
once | TRBJ2-7 | NA | TRBV12-3/TRBV12-4 | TGTGCCAGCAGTCCGTCCGGGGAAAGTAGGCACGAGCAGTACTTC | CASSPSGESRHEQYF
few | TRBJ1-5 | NA | TRBV6-2/TRBV6-3 | TGTGCCAGCAGCTGGAGGAGTAGCAATCAGCCCCAGCATTTT | CASSWRSSNQPQHF
many | TRBJ2-5 | TRBD2 | TRBV9 | TGTGCCAGCAGCGTCGTGGCGGGGGGTGAGACCCAGTACTTC | CASSVVAGGETQYF
NA | TRBJ2-3 | TRBD2 | TRBV5-1 | TGCGCCAGCAGCTTTAACGCGGGAGGGACAGATACGCGGTATTTT | CASSFNAGGTDTRYF
NA | TRBJ2-5 | NA | TRBV7-2 | TGTGCCAGCAGCGCAGTAGGGGGTCGGGAGACCCAGTACTTC | CASSAVGGRETQYF
NA | TRBJ2-5 | NA | TRBV19 | TGTGCCGATAAGGCCCGGCTAGCTGAGACCCAGTACTTC | CADKARLAETQYF
NA | TRBJ2-5 | NA | TRBV20-1 | TGCAGTGCTAGAGTGGATGTACGGGGACAAGAGACCCAGTACTTC | CSARVDVRGQETQYF
once | TRBJ2-3 | NA | TRBV12-3/TRBV12-4 | TGTGCCAGCAGTTTAAGGCGGAGCAACACAGATACGCAGTATTTT | CASSLRRSNTDTQYF
NA | TRBJ1-1 | NA | TRBV20-1 | TGCAGTGCTAGAGGCGACTATCAGGGAGGGGCTGAAGCTTTCTTT | CSARGDYQGGAEAFF
few | TRBJ1-3 | TRBD1 | TRBV29-1 | TGCAGTGTTGAGGACAGGGGTGGAAACACCATATATTTT | CSVEDRGGNTIYF
once | TRBJ1-2 | NA | TRBV7-2 | TGTGCCAGCAGCTTAGTCGGGGGCAGCCAAAGAAACTATGGCTACACCTTC | CASSLVGGSQRNYGYTF
NA | TRBJ2-1 | TRBD2 | TRBV20-1 | TGCAGTGCTAGGTCCCCGAGCGGGAGGGCGGTATGGGAGCAGTTCTTC | CSARSPSGRAVWEQFF
NA | TRBJ2-7 | NA | TRBV30 | TGTGCCTGGAGAGCGGTTGGTGGGCAGTACTTC | CAWRAVGGQYF
NA | TRBJ2-4 | NA | TRBV12-1 | TGTGCCAGCAGCTTTCCCCGGGAGCGGGGGTACAATGAGCAGTACTTC | CASSFPRERGYNEQYF
few | TRBJ2-7 | NA | TRBV25-1 | TGTGCCAGCAGTGAGAACAGGGATGTCGAGCAGTACTTC | CASSENRDVEQYF
once | TRBJ1-6 | NA | TRBV30 | TGTGCCTGGAAAGGCCCACTGAATTCACCCCTCCACTTT | CAWKGPLNSPLHF
NA | TRBJ1-5 | TRBD1 | TRBV12-3/TRBV12-4 | TGTGCCAGCAGGATGGGACAGGGTCATCAGCCCCAGCATTTT | CASRMGQGHQPQHF
NA | TRBJ2-5 | TRBD2 | TRBV28 | TGTGCCAGCAGTCTGGGACGGTGGGCTAGCGGGCCTGAAGAGACCCAGTACTTC | CASSLGRWASGPEETQYF
NA | TRBJ2-5 | NA | TRBV20-1 | TGCAGTGCTAAAATAGGGTGGGAAGAGACCCAGTACTTC | CSAKIGWEETQYF
few | TRBJ1-6 | NA | TRBV9 | TGTGCCAGCAGCGTAGAGTGGGGTTCCTCACCCCTCCACTTT | CASSVEWGSSPLHF
once | TRBJ2-3 | NA | TRBV30 | TGTGCCTGGAGTTTAGCTGGCACAGATACGCAGTATTTT | CAWSLAGTDTQYF
NA | TRBJ2-2 | NA | TRBV18 | TGTGCCAGCTCACCACCACAAGGACAAAGCACCGGGGAGCTGTTTTTT | CASSPPQGQSTGELFF
few | TRBJ2-1 | TRBD2 | TRBV7-9 | TGTGCCATACCTAGCGGGAGCGCCTACAATGAGCAGTTCTTC | CAIPSGSAYNEQFF
NA | TRBJ2-3 | NA | TRBV14 | TGTGCCAGCAGCCAGAGTAGGGCGGGACCTAGCACAGATACGCAGTATTTT | CASSQSRAGPSTDTQYF
NA | TRBJ2-1 | NA | TRBV29-1 | TGCAGCGTTGGAGCCCGGGAGTACTCCTACAATGAGCAGTTCTTC | CSVGAREYSYNEQFF
few | TRBJ2-7 | NA | TRBV12-3/TRBV12-4 | TGTGCCAGCAGTTTGATAGGCTCCTACGAGCAGTACTTC | CASSLIGSYEQYF
few | TRBJ2-4 | TRBD1 | TRBV3-1 | TGTGCCAGCAGCGGACAGGGGGCTAGAAACATTCAGTACTTC | CASSGQGARNIQYF
NA | TRBJ1-2 | TRBD1 | TRBV27 | TGTGCCAGCAGTCAACAGGGGGATGGCTACACCTTC | CASSQQGDGYTF
few | TRBJ2-7 | TRBD2 | TRBV7-9 | TGTGCCAGCAGCTGGGCGGGAGAAAATTTCGAGCAGTACTTC | CASSWAGENFEQYF
once | TRBJ2-3 | TRBD2 | TRBV20-1 | TGCAGTGCTAGGGGTCCAGCGGGAGGGCCAGATACGCAGTATTTT | CSARGPAGGPDTQYF
NA | TRBJ2-7 | TRBD1 | TRBV10-3 | TGTGCCATCAGTGAGCTAGGCAGGGGGCTCGAATACGAGCAGTACTTC | CAISELGRGLEYEQYF
few | TRBJ2-7 | NA | TRBV11-3 | TGTGCCAGCAGCTTAGATGGTCGGGGGTTCAACGAGCAGTACTTC | CASSLDGRGFNEQYF
NA | TRBJ2-7 | NA | TRBV29-1 | TGCAGCGTACAATCTCCGACAACCCTAGGCTACGAGCAGTACTTC | CSVQSPTTLGYEQYF
few | TRBJ1-2 | NA | TRBV12-3/TRBV12-4 | TGTGCCAGCAGTTTCGAAAGGGACTATGGCTACACCTTC | CASSFERDYGYTF
NA | TRBJ2-3 | TRBD2 | TRBV4-2 | TGTGCCAGCAGCTTGCTAGCGGGTGGAGATACGCAGTATTTT | CASSLLAGGDTQYF
NA | TRBJ2-7 | NA | TRBV13 | TGTGCCAGCAGCCCTCGACGCGCCTCCTACGAGCAGTACTTC | CASSPRRASYEQYF
NA | TRBJ2-7 | TRBD1 | TRBV29-1 | TGCAGCGTTGAAGGGACAGGGGCGCTATCTACCTACGAGCAGTACTTC | CSVEGTGALSTYEQYF
few | TRBJ2-1 | TRBD2 | TRBV7-9 | TGTGCCAGCAGCTTAGTGGGACTAGCGGGAAACAATGAGCAGTTCTTC | CASSLVGLAGNNEQFF
NA | TRBJ2-1 | TRBD2 | TRBV28 | TGTGCCAGCAGTTTCATTATGCCATGGGGTAGCGGGACCTCGAGCTCCTACAATGAGCAGTTCTTC | CASSFIMPWGSGTSSSYNEQFF
NA | TRBJ1-2 | NA | TRBV12-3/TRBV12-4 | TGTGCCAGCAGTACCGGGACCGGCTATGGCTACACCTTC | CASSTGTGYGYTF
few | TRBJ2-7 | TRBD2 | TRBV20-1 | TGCAGTGCTAGAGGTCCTAGCGGGAACTCCTACGAGCAGTACTTC | CSARGPSGNSYEQYF
NA | TRBJ1-4 | TRBD1 | TRBV4-1 | TGCGCCAGCAGCCAAGAGAACCGGGACAGACGGAGACTGTTTTTT | CASSQENRDRRRLFF
NA | TRBJ2-7 | NA | TRBV20-1 | TGCAGTGCTCGCCTCGCCGGCGCGGGGAGTGAGGGCTACGAGCAGTACTTC | CSARLAGAGSEGYEQYF